This T cell receptor (beta chain) is from a study of cytomegalovirus exposure and HLA in healthy donors (dated by TCRdb to about 2017). Looking at the study overall: According to a later analysis, one platform produced both the approximately 110 validation repertoires and the approximately 660 repertoires of the first cohort. The study combined high-throughput TCR immunosequencing, statistical association of individual TCRs with disease status, and machine learning to predict cytomegalovirus infection status. The study was designed to test whether signatures of past pathogen exposure could be identified by cataloging public T cell receptors. Along with the roughly 700-subject first cohort, a separate validation cohort of over a hundred different subjects was used.

The donors belonged to the validation cohort of over a hundred subjects, which was separate from the approximately 610-subject first cohort. The library was generated by the immunoSEQ multiplex PCR assay. Per the original workflow: A statistical classification framework was built to diagnose cytomegalovirus status from the catalog of TCR beta chain sequences. TCRdb retrieved this table from immuneACCESS and kept in-frame rearrangements only. Not all clones are present; in checked studies, unresolved V genes account for under half, and no reason is known for the remainder. V and J calls and clone size are copied from that table; D and trimming were computed from the DNA. The sample data list tens of thousands of clones, and around 89% of these were observed just once. The ten largest account for around 1.8% of the sample. About this clone itself: Its antigen specificity is not known. It has no much larger one-base neighbor in the sample; base qualities were not kept.

Study-wide conclusions, independent of this receptor: Of the cluster scores, roughly 93% were above 0 in a later analysis, which found that TCRs clustered in the first cohort also tended to co-occur in the approximately 120 validation repertoires. In the study, about 150 TCR beta chains were listed as associated with cytomegalovirus. According to the authors, the approach could potentially be generalized to other disease states and immunological phenotypes. The validation cohort had no HLA typing available for a later analysis, so co-occurrence within that cohort was assessed over all 120 or so repertoires. Across donors, most TCR sequences were observed very rarely, whereas some public TCRs were present in many individuals. In vitro tests confirmed that a few of the cytomegalovirus-associated TCR beta chains recognize cytomegalovirus antigens. Cytomegalovirus status was reported to be diagnosed by the classifier with high specificity and sensitivity in both the original and validation cohorts.

The CDR3 measures 14 amino acids from cysteine to phenylalanine. Only the CDR3 part of the read is kept: 42 bases, read in frame from the first base. V is pared back by 5 bases and J by 1 base, with 8 bases lying between the germline termini. The CDR1 and CDR2 encoded by the germline V gene (reference sequence) are MNHEY and SMNVEV. The TCR comes from a woman aged 18-29 years in good health and CMV-seronegative. Sequences were obtained from PBMCs. The sequence links TRBV27 to TRBJ2-2; tentative D gene TRBD2, with 6 bases matching. Here is the DNA: TGTGCCAGCAGTACGGGACTGAACACCGGGGAGCTGTTTTTT. This gives the protein CASSTGLNTGELFF.